This record concerns one T cell receptor beta chain sequence. Antigen specificity is unknown. The CDR3 spans 12 residues. Germline V gene data show CDR1 as SNHLY and CDR2 as FYNNEI. Trimming removed 7 bases from V and 5 bases from J, with 11 bases in between. The PCR contained 60 Vbeta and 13 Jbeta primers. TCRdb's table, derived via immunoSEQ multiplex PCR, lists solely in-frame clones and lacks some. The sample records about 93,000 clones, about 79% being singletons. This sample was included in a study of cytomegalovirus exposure and HLA in healthy donors. About the study: As released early, the data held 65 million to 90 million unique TCRs from HLA-typed donors.

Overall study results and limits: TCR beta chains associated with HLA were, in a later analysis, more clonally expanded than equally common others. In a later analysis, donors in an Asian-associated ancestry cluster reportedly had fewer N-insertions in productive TCRs than the cohort mean.

Sequenced input: PBMCs. The J gene is TRBJ2-5, the V gene TRBV2; TRBD1 might be the D (5 bases). The TCR was taken from a man between 50 and 59 years old in good health and CMV-seronegative. Written as DNA, the CDR3 is TGTGCCAGCACCCAGGGCCGGGAGACCCAGTACTTC. Protein: CASTQGRETQYF.